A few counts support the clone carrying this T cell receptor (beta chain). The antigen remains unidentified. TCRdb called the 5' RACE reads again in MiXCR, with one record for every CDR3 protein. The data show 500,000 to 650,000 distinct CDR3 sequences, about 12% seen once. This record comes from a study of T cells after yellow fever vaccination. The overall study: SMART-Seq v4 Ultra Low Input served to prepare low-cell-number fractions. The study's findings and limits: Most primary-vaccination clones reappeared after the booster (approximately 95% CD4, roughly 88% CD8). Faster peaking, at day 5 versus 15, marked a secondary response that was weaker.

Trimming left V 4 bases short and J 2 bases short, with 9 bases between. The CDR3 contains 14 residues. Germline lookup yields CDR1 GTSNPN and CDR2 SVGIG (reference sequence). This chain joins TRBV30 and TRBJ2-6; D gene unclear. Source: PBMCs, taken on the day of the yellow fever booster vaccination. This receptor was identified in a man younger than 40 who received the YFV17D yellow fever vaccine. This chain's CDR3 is CAWKRETGANVLTF. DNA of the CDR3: TGTGCCTGGAAGAGAGAAACTGGGGCCAACGTCCTGACTTTC.